This TCR beta chain derives from a study of blood T cell repertoires in COVID-19. Study-level background: Acute and convalescent COVID-19 specimens originated in the United States, Italy and Spain.

In the case of this clone: The same CDR3 is also encoded by other DNA sequences in this sample.

Study processing details: Scientists estimated how many nucleated cells there were by amplifying reference gene primers. Clones were sequenced by immunoSEQ multiplex PCR, and TCRdb holds only the in-frame ones, with some missing. V, J and clone size are taken as reported in that table, and D and trimming were inferred from the DNA itself. The sample has a few hundred thousand clones; more than 70% are singletons. From germline, CDR1 is SGHRS and CDR2 YFSETQ. V was trimmed by 0 bases and J by 2 bases, leaving 5 bases between them. This CDR3 is built from 14 residues. Sequencing input: PBMCs or T cells enriched from blood (not recorded which). This receptor was taken from a woman aged 30 to 39 who had been exposed to COVID-19. This chain uses TRBV5-1 with TRBJ2-2; D remains unclear. CDR3 amino acids: CASSLGQNTGELFF. CDR3 DNA sequence: TGCGCCAGCAGCTTGGGACAAAACACCGGGGAGCTGTTTTTT.